Each of the 12 T cell receptor beta chains below was sequenced from the same sample in a study of T cells after posttransplantation cyclophosphamide. Treatment was busulfan-fludarabine conditioning, a marrow graft, and cyclophosphamide on days +3 and +4. Repertoires were generated with immunoSEQ multiplex PCR, while TCRdb's copy carries only in-frame clones and drops some. This sample has tens of thousands of clones, with around four fifths found just once. Source: CD4+ T cells sorted from blood, taken 1,900 to 2,000 days after a stem cell transplant with posttransplant cyclophosphamide. The receptors originated from a female patient aged 35-55 years who received an allogeneic stem cell transplant from a related donor, was CMV-positive, and had no GVHD. The T cells may partly be graft donor cells.

The J gene is TRBJ1-4, the V gene TRBV28, with 9 nucleotides matching TRBD1. This CDR3 spans 15 amino acids. Germline assignment: CDR1 MDHEN and CDR2 SYDVKM. V trimming: 9 bases; J trimming: 3 bases; junction bases outside the gene matches: 8. The DNA for the CDR3 is TGTGCCAGTAAACCCACAGGGGGCCCTAATGAAAAACTGTTTTTT. Translation: CASKPTGGPNEKLFF.

V is TRBV28 and J is TRBJ1-3; D is undetermined. The CDR3 consists of 13 residues. The germline V gene has CDR1 MDHEN and CDR2 SYDVKM. V lost 10 bases, J lost 6 bases, and 16 bases lay in between. CDR3 in amino acids: CATIGGTQNTIYF. CDR3 nucleotide sequence: TGTGCCACAATTGGTGGCACGCAAAACACCATATATTTT. Based on the CDR3 plus reference TRBV28 and TRBJ1-3, the full variable domain is DVKVTQSSRYLVKRTGEKVFLECVQDMDHENMFWYRQDPGLGLRLIYFSYDVKMKEKGDIPEGYSVSREKKERFSLILESASTNQTSMYLCATIGGTQNTIYFGEGSWLTVV.

The gene calls are TRBV19 and TRBJ2-3; TRBD2 is a possible D gene (6 bases). Germline-derived CDR1 and CDR2 are LNHDA and SQIVND (reference sequence). Trimming took off 7 bases at V and 3 bases at J, with 11 bases between the two ends. The CDR3 loop spans 13 amino acids. CDR3 in amino acids: CASTPTSTDTQYF. The CDR3 DNA reads as TGTGCCAGTACCCCGACTAGTACAGATACGCAGTATTTT.

This clone was picked up a small number of times. The V call is TRBV7-9, the J call TRBJ2-7; 8 bases are shared with TRBD2. Germline-derived CDR1 and CDR2 are SEHNR and FQNEAQ (reference sequence). Trimming cost V 2 bases and J 3 bases; bases outside gene matches: 0. The CDR3 covers 13 residues. In DNA, the CDR3 is TGTGCCAGCAGCTTACTAGCGGGCTACGAGCAGTACTTC. Amino acid sequence: CASSLLAGYEQYF.

This chain links TRBV15 with TRBJ2-5; 7 nucleotides line up with TRBD1. The CDR3 has 14 amino acids. V lost 1 base to trimming and J lost 5 bases; unmatched junction nucleotides: 4. Looked up from germline, CDR1 is LNHNV and CDR2 is YYDKDF (reference sequence). This chain's CDR3 is CATSRGLQGETQYF. The CDR3 coding sequence is TGTGCCACCAGCAGAGGGCTACAGGGGGAGACCCAGTACTTC.

The CDR3 nucleotides read TGTGCCAGCAGCCCCGATAGACTGATTGGCTACACCTTC. It translates to CASSPDRLIGYTF. The chain recombines TRBV7-2 with TRBJ1-2; D call uncertain. The V gene lost 5 bases and the J gene lost 7 bases, with 14 bases spanning the gap. Germline CDR1 reads SGHTA; CDR2 reads FQGNSA. The CDR3 consists of 13 residues.

V and J are TRBV19 and TRBJ2-3; TRBD1 is a possible D gene (6 bases). Trimming stripped 3 bases from V and 8 bases from J, with 15 bases between. The germline CDR1 and CDR2 sequences are LNHDA and SQIVND (reference sequence). CDR3 size: 14 residues. The DNA for the CDR3 is TGTGCCAGTAGTATTGGGGGCATGACTTTTACGCAGTATTTT. Amino acid sequence: CASSIGGMTFTQYF. Together with reference TRBV19 and TRBJ2-3, the CDR3 gives the full variable domain: DGGITQSPKYLFRKEGQNVTLSCEQNLNHDAMYWYRQDPGQGLRLIYYSQIVNDFQKGDIAEGYSVSREKKESFPLTVTSAQKNPTAFYLCASSIGGMTFTQYFGPGTRLTVL.

The genes are TRBV4-2 and TRBJ1-2, with 10 bases matching TRBD1. The CDR3 loop spans 16 amino acids. The ends lost 0 bases at V and 3 bases at J; junction bases unmatched: 4. Germline V gives CDR1 LGHNA, CDR2 YNFKEQ. CDR3 loop: CASSQDPDRGDYGYTF. In DNA, the CDR3 is TGTGCCAGCAGCCAAGATCCGGACAGGGGGGACTATGGCTACACCTTC.

This chain links TRBV5-4 with TRBJ1-2; 7 bases are a match to TRBD1. V lost 0 bases to trimming and J lost 4 bases; unmatched junction nucleotides: 6. This CDR3 contains 15 residues. From germline, CDR1 is SGHNT and CDR2 YYREEE (reference sequence). CDR3 loop: CASSLVPGGTYGYTF. The CDR3 DNA follows: TGTGCCAGCAGCTTGGTGCCAGGGGGTACCTATGGCTACACCTTC.

The V gene is TRBV19, the J gene TRBJ2-7; 8 bases are a match to TRBD1. This CDR3 contains 15 residues. V lost 0 bases and J lost 6; bases outside the gene matches: 7. Per the germline V gene, CDR1 is LNHDA and CDR2 is SQIVND (reference sequence). As DNA, the CDR3 is TGTGCCAGTAGTATAGATGACAGGGGCACGTCCGAGCAGTACTTC. Its translation: CASSIDDRGTSEQYF.

The chain recombines TRBV10-3 with TRBJ1-5; 7 bases align to TRBD1. V lost 3 bases, J lost 7 bases, and 9 bases stayed unmatched. The CDR3 has 15 residues. Germline V gene data show CDR1 as ENHRY and CDR2 as SYGVKD. The CDR3 DNA reads TGTGCCATCAGTGAAGCGGGAGGGGGCGGGCAGCCCCAGCATTTT. Its protein is CAISEAGGGGQPQHF.

The chain combines TRBV5-1 with TRBJ2-5, with TRBD1 matching over 11 bases. The J segment lost 5 bases and the V segment lost 4 bases, leaving 7 bases of the junction unmatched. This CDR3 is 15 amino acids long. Per the germline V gene, CDR1 is SGHRS and CDR2 is YFSETQ. The CDR3 DNA follows: TGCGCCAGCAGCCCTGGGACAGGGGGAAGGGAGACCCAGTACTTC. It specifies CASSPGTGGRETQYF.